The 24 T cell receptor beta chains given below trace back to one sample, sequenced in a study of T cell repertoires in cytomegalovirus infection. TCRdb ran MiXCR on the reads and lists one entry per CDR3 protein. The table has 450,000 to 600,000 distinct CDR3 sequences, approximately 10% seen once. Source material: PBMCs. The receptors were sampled from a human donor in good health (CMV status not recorded). Some clones in this sample may be carry-over from other donors' samples.

This clonotype has just a few counts. The chain carries TRBV7-4 and TRBJ2-1; D ambiguous. The germline V and J ends were trimmed by 10 bases and 3 bases, with 16 bases remaining between them. The germline V gene has CDR1 SGHVT and CDR2 SQSDAQ. This CDR3 contains 14 residues. CDR3 amino acids: CATSRVKNYNEQFF. The CDR3, as DNA: TGTGCCACCTCTAGGGTGAAAAACTACAATGAGCAGTTCTTC.

This clonotype was picked up many times. V usage is TRBV7-8 and J usage is TRBJ2-1; 10 bases align to TRBD2. Germline loops: CDR1 SGHVS, CDR2 FQNEAQ. J was trimmed by 12 bases and V by 6 bases; bases with no gene match: 8. The CDR3 extends over 13 amino acids. Written as DNA, the CDR3 is TGTGCCAGCAGGTTGAGGGTAGCGGGGGGGCAGTTCTTC. The encoded protein is CASRLRVAGGQFF.

This clonotype was detected ten times or more. V is TRBV11-2 and J is TRBJ2-1, with 8 bases matching TRBD2. Trimming cost V 4 bases and J 3 bases; bases outside gene matches: 17. CDR1 and CDR2 (germline): SGHAT, FQNNGV. The CDR3 extends over 19 amino acids. CDR3 amino acids: CASSSGRYIGTRIYNEQFF. CDR3 nucleotides: TGTGCCAGCAGCTCAGGAAGGTATATTGGGACTAGGATCTACAATGAGCAGTTCTTC.

This clonotype has ten or more counts. The chain couples TRBV28 to TRBJ2-7; D remains ambiguous. The CDR3 extends over 13 amino acids. In germline, CDR1 is MDHEN, CDR2 SYDVKM. With 6 bases removed from V and 5 bases from J, the gap between germline ends came to 14 bases. The CDR3: CASSPWGGDEQYF. For the CDR3, the DNA is TGTGCCAGCAGCCCCTGGGGTGGGGACGAGCAGTACTTC.

The chain employs TRBV3-1 and TRBJ2-1, with D possibly matching TRBD2 (7 bases). Between the trimmed V and J ends, which lost 3 bases and 12 bases, there was a span of 9 bases. The germline V gene has CDR1 LGHDT and CDR2 YNNKEL (reference sequence). CDR3 length: 11 residues. The CDR3 DNA reads TGTGCCAGCAGCCAGGGAGGGGGGCAGTTCTTC. As protein: CASSQGGGQFF.

About this clonotype itself: A much more abundant neighbour one base away suggests this may be a read error. This chain uses TRBV6-6 with TRBJ1-1, with D hard to call. This CDR3 has 14 amino acids. From germline, CDR1 is MNHNY and CDR2 SVGAGI (reference sequence). The V gene lost 7 bases and the J gene lost 1 base, with 13 bases spanning the gap. CDR3 residues: CASNHGQKNTEAFF. In nucleotides, the CDR3 is TGTGCCAGCAACCACGGCCAGAAGAACACTGAAGCTTTCTTT.

This clonotype was found many times. The chain has TRBV7-9 and TRBJ1-2; 7 bases fit TRBD1. The germline CDR1 and CDR2 sequences are SEHNR and FQNEAQ (reference sequence). V shed 6 bases and J 2 bases; nucleotides not matched to a gene: 6. This CDR3 spans 14 amino acids. CDR3 sequence reads: CASSRDSYNYGYTF. DNA of the CDR3: TGTGCCAGCAGTCGGGACAGCTACAACTATGGCTACACCTTC.

The rearrangement joins TRBV12-3 or TRBV12-4 to TRBJ2-3, with TRBD1 matching over 12 bases. J lost 7 bases, V lost 6 bases, and 8 bases had no gene match. This CDR3 contains 15 residues. CDR3 nucleotide sequence: TGTGCCAGCAGACCCGGGACAGGGGGCGCCAATACGCAGTATTTT. It translates to CASRPGTGGANTQYF.

This clonotype was seen ten or more times. This chain links TRBV5-6 with TRBJ2-5; 8 bases are shared with TRBD2. CDR1 and CDR2 from the germline V gene are SGHDT and YYEEEE. CDR3 length: 17 amino acids. V lost 0 bases to trimming and J lost 2 bases; unmatched junction nucleotides: 9. CDR3 nucleotides: TGTGCCAGCAGCTTGGAGCAAAGCGGGAGTCAGCAAGAGACCCAGTACTTC. Translation: CASSLEQSGSQQETQYF.

This chain's CDR3 is CASSEDADYGYTF. Here the CDR3 DNA reads TGCGCCAGCAGCGAGGACGCGGACTATGGCTACACCTTC. The V and J genes are TRBV5-1 and TRBJ1-2; D is uncertain. V dropped 4 bases and J dropped 3 bases, with 10 bases sitting between them. CDR1 and CDR2 from the germline V gene are SGHRS and YFSETQ. The length of the CDR3 is 13 residues.

This clonotype was observed a few times. The V and J genes are TRBV5-5 and TRBJ1-1; 8 bases match TRBD1. Germline V gene lookup returns CDR1 SGHKS and CDR2 YYEKEE (reference sequence). After removal of 3 bases from V and 0 bases from J, the junction contained 13 bases not matched to a gene. The CDR3 spans 18 residues. DNA for the CDR3: TGTGCCAGCAGCTACCTTCCCCCCCAGGGGGCCGTGAACACTGAAGCTTTCTTT. Its protein product is CASSYLPPQGAVNTEAFF.

This clonotype was seen ten or more times. V and J are TRBV11-2 and TRBJ2-3; 8 bases are a match to TRBD1. The CDR3 is 15 amino acids. Germline V gene sequence: CDR1 SGHAT, CDR2 FQNNGV. Unmatched junction bases numbered 8, after V lost 5 bases and J lost 4 bases. CDR3 sequence (DNA): TGTGCCAGCAGCCCGGGACAGGTAGACTCAGATACGCAGTATTTT. Protein: CASSPGQVDSDTQYF.

This clonotype was recorded at least ten times. This chain connects TRBV20-1 to TRBJ2-1; 10 bases map to TRBD1. The CDR3 consists of 15 residues. The V gene's germline CDR1 is DFQATT and CDR2 SNEGSKA (reference sequence). Trimming took 6 bases from V and 7 from J; bases not matched to a gene: 12. The CDR3 region is CSAPTPGQGRNEQFF. In DNA, the CDR3 is TGCAGTGCGCCAACACCGGGACAGGGGAGGAATGAGCAGTTCTTC.

This clonotype has a count of ten or more. This chain joins TRBV10-3 and TRBJ2-2; D gene unclear. V was pared by 7 bases and J by 3 bases, with 15 bases between. This CDR3 region has 15 residues. From germline, CDR1 is ENHRY and CDR2 SYGVKD. The CDR3 reads CAINPGPADTGELFF. Here the CDR3 DNA reads TGTGCCATCAATCCCGGGCCCGCGGACACCGGGGAGCTGTTTTTT.

This clonotype was counted many times. The chain couples TRBV11-2 to TRBJ2-5; 7 bases line up with TRBD1. CDR3 length: 13 amino acids. V dropped 3 bases and J dropped 5; count of bases not matched to a gene: 3. Germline V gene sequence: CDR1 SGHAT, CDR2 FQNNGV. CDR3 nucleotides: TGTGCCAGCAGCTTTGGGACAGTGGAGACCCAGTACTTC. Protein product: CASSFGTVETQYF.

This clonotype was detected many times. The J gene is TRBJ1-1, the V gene TRBV6-2 or TRBV6-3; D is undetermined. The CDR3 contains 15 residues. Trimming shortened V by 8 bases and J by 0 bases, and 16 bases separated the two germline ends. Germline CDR1 and CDR2: MNHEY and SVGEGT. The CDR3 is CASYSLPGVNTEAFF. The CDR3 DNA follows: TGTGCCAGCTACTCCCTCCCCGGTGTGAACACTGAAGCTTTCTTT.

This chain connects TRBV3-1 to TRBJ1-6; 10 positions match TRBD1. Germline values: CDR1 LGHDT, CDR2 YNNKEL (reference sequence). The J segment lost 9 bases and the V segment lost 4 bases, leaving 6 bases of the junction unmatched. This CDR3 has 15 residues. CDR3: CASSRRTGGSSPLHF. CDR3 nucleotides: TGTGCCAGCAGCCGACGGACAGGGGGGAGTTCACCCCTCCACTTT.

There are a few counts of this clonotype. The chain combines TRBV7-9 with TRBJ2-5; D is ambiguous. The CDR3 consists of 15 residues. V was pared by 1 base and J by 7 bases, with 16 bases between. The germline CDR1 and CDR2 sequences are SEHNR and FQNEAQ (reference sequence). CDR3 protein: CASSLESGSVVTQYF. DNA of the CDR3: TGTGCCAGCAGCTTAGAATCGGGCAGTGTCGTGACCCAGTACTTC. The full variable domain, with the rest looked up from reference TRBV7-9 and TRBJ2-5, is DTGVSQNPRHKITKRGQNVTFRCDPISEHNRLYWYRQTLGQGPEFLTYFQNEAQLEKSRLLSDRFSAERPKGSFSTLEIQRTEQGDSAMYLCASSLESGSVVTQYFGPGTRLLVL.

This clonotype was observed at least ten times. The V and J genes are TRBV5-1 and TRBJ1-5; 8 bases line up with TRBD1. The germline V gene has CDR1 SGHRS and CDR2 YFSETQ. This CDR3 is 16 amino acids long. With V trimmed by 0 bases and J by 3 bases, 5 bases remained unmatched. The CDR3 DNA follows: TGCGCCAGCAGCTTGGGGACAGGGCAAGACAATCAGCCCCAGCATTTT. It yields the protein CASSLGTGQDNQPQHF. Complete variable domain (other parts from reference TRBV5-1 and TRBJ1-5): KAGVTQTPRYLIKTRGQQVTLSCSPISGHRSVSWYQQTPGQGLQFLFEYFSETQRNKGNFPGRFSGRQFSNSRSEMNVSTLELGDSALYLCASSLGTGQDNQPQHFGDGTRLSIL.

This clonotype has ten or more counts. This rearrangement joins TRBV6-1 to TRBJ2-5; 9 nucleotides align to TRBD1. The CDR3 covers 14 residues. The germline CDR1 and CDR2 sequences are MNHNS and SASEGT. The J segment lost 5 bases and the V segment lost 4 bases, leaving 5 bases of the junction unmatched. CDR3 region: CASSGRTGVETQYF. DNA of the CDR3: TGTGCCAGCAGTGGCCGGACAGGGGTGGAGACCCAGTACTTC.

This clonotype has a count of ten or more. The chain employs TRBV5-4 and TRBJ1-6; D might be TRBD1 (6 bases). Germline V gene data show CDR1 as SGHNT and CDR2 as YYREEE (reference sequence). V was cut by 0 bases and J by 4 bases, with 14 bases left in between. The CDR3 contains 17 residues. CDR3 sequence: CASSLVTGVWYNSPLHF. The CDR3 DNA sequence: TGTGCCAGCAGCTTGGTGACAGGAGTCTGGTATAATTCACCCCTCCACTTT.

The chain joins TRBV5-4 to TRBJ2-5, with a possible D match to TRBD2 (6 bases). The CDR3 length is 15 residues. The germline CDR1 and CDR2 sequences are SGHNT and YYREEE (reference sequence). Between the trimmed V and J ends, which lost 4 bases and 5 bases, there was a span of 18 bases. CDR3 DNA: TGTGCCAGCAGCCCACCCGGGACTCCCCGGGAGACCCAGTACTTC. Encoded protein: CASSPPGTPRETQYF.

This clonotype was observed many times. The rearrangement links TRBV7-6 to TRBJ2-3; D is undetermined. Trimming took 3 bases from V and 5 from J, leaving 9 bases between them. The CDR3 is 13 amino acids. CDR1 and CDR2 from the germline V gene are SGHVS and FNYEAQ. The chain's CDR3 is CASSLSLVDTQYF. CDR3 coding DNA: TGTGCCAGCAGCTTGTCTCTAGTAGATACGCAGTATTTT.

This clonotype was counted a single time. The chain has TRBV5-5 and TRBJ2-5; the match to TRBD1 covers 10 bases. CDR3 length equals 16 residues. Per germline, CDR1 SGHKS and CDR2 YYEKEE (reference sequence). V was pared by 4 bases and J by 4 bases, with 10 bases of the junction left unmatched. For the CDR3, the DNA is TGTGCCAGCAGCGACCGGGACAGGGGTTGGGGAGAGACCCAGTACTTC. Translation: CASSDRDRGWGETQYF.